This is a list of T cell receptor beta chains from one sample in a study of T-cell reconstitution after alpha-beta-depleted transplantation in children. In TCRdb, the PCR reads were re-called with MiXCR into one record per CDR3 protein. The top ten clones hold roughly 14% of a sample with around 580,000 distinct CDR3 sequences, 23% of them seen once. The material sequenced was PBMCs, mostly from graft donor cells, taken 360 days after TCRalphabeta/CD19-depleted stem cell transplant. Receptors were obtained from a boy in the first two years of life who had a stem cell transplant for acute myeloid leukemia, so the T cells may come from the graft donor. The conserved cysteine and the conserved F or W are not part of the CDR3 here. Each record gives: V gene, J gene, CDR3 protein.

v_gene: TRBV2
j_gene: TRBJ2-7
CDR3aa: ASSEPASFYEQY

v_gene: TRBV6-6
j_gene: TRBJ1-2
CDR3aa: ASSSLNYGYT

v_gene: TRBV5-1
j_gene: TRBJ2-3
CDR3aa: ASSPPELAGPSTDTQY

v_gene: TRBV28
j_gene: TRBJ1-4
CDR3aa: ASSKTPTNEKLF

v_gene: TRBV29-1
j_gene: TRBJ2-5
CDR3aa: SVEGQGGTQY

v_gene: TRBV12-3/TRBV12-4
j_gene: TRBJ1-1
CDR3aa: ASSFHEDTEAF

v_gene: TRBV25-1
j_gene: TRBJ2-1
CDR3aa: ASSPRTSRGYNEQF

v_gene: TRBV6-2/TRBV6-3
j_gene: TRBJ2-3
CDR3aa: ASSLGTRTRDTQY

v_gene: TRBV20-1
j_gene: TRBJ2-1
CDR3aa: SARGGVYNEQF

v_gene: TRBV4-3
j_gene: TRBJ2-7
CDR3aa: ASSQDQAGAYEQY

v_gene: TRBV28
j_gene: TRBJ2-5
CDR3aa: ASSLSNRRRRPLFQY

v_gene: TRBV6-5
j_gene: TRBJ2-3
CDR3aa: ASSYSNMTQDTQY

v_gene: TRBV29-1
j_gene: TRBJ2-1
CDR3aa: SVASPGTGAGSYNEQF

v_gene: TRBV24-1
j_gene: TRBJ2-2
CDR3aa: ATSDWGIRAAAAGELF

v_gene: TRBV7-2
j_gene: TRBJ2-5
CDR3aa: ASSFWTQETQY

v_gene: TRBV7-7
j_gene: TRBJ2-5
CDR3aa: ASSLAPGLAQETQY

v_gene: TRBV4-3
j_gene: TRBJ1-2
CDR3aa: ASSQDLRGLGSYGYT

v_gene: TRBV13
j_gene: TRBJ1-2
CDR3aa: ASSLTGGNGYT

v_gene: TRBV4-3
j_gene: TRBJ2-3
CDR3aa: ASSQDPDRGGTDTQY

v_gene: TRBV27
j_gene: TRBJ2-1
CDR3aa: ASSNLAGGPPEQF

v_gene: TRBV15
j_gene: TRBJ1-6
CDR3aa: ATSRDRAPLH

v_gene: TRBV20-1
j_gene: TRBJ2-5
CDR3aa: SARPDRVETQY

v_gene: TRBV18
j_gene: TRBJ2-5
CDR3aa: ASSPRKTGPQETQY

v_gene: TRBV4-2
j_gene: TRBJ1-2
CDR3aa: ASSQGNNRVSGYT

v_gene: TRBV6-1
j_gene: TRBJ2-5
CDR3aa: ASSPSGQGETQY

v_gene: TRBV20-1
j_gene: TRBJ2-3
CDR3aa: SAIPSIILGRTDTQY

v_gene: TRBV20-1
j_gene: TRBJ2-5
CDR3aa: SAPPGGTVWAQETQY

v_gene: TRBV4-3
j_gene: TRBJ1-5
CDR3aa: ASSQDNVGWQPQH

v_gene: TRBV7-8
j_gene: TRBJ2-7
CDR3aa: ASSRTSGRSYEQY

v_gene: TRBV3-1
j_gene: TRBJ2-1
CDR3aa: ASSQTSGGSEQF

v_gene: TRBV20-1
j_gene: TRBJ2-2
CDR3aa: SAWDSMTGELF

v_gene: TRBV20-1
j_gene: TRBJ1-2
CDR3aa: SASGVGYT

v_gene: TRBV6-5
j_gene: TRBJ2-7
CDR3aa: ASSYFAGQGLSYEQY

v_gene: TRBV20-1
j_gene: TRBJ1-1
CDR3aa: SASRTGGTEAF

v_gene: TRBV11-2
j_gene: TRBJ2-5
CDR3aa: ASSLVQGVGETQY

v_gene: TRBV6-5
j_gene: TRBJ1-6
CDR3aa: ASSYGLGSSPLH

v_gene: TRBV12-3/TRBV12-4
j_gene: TRBJ2-2
CDR3aa: ASSLVASGVGQGPGELF

v_gene: TRBV12-3/TRBV12-4
j_gene: TRBJ1-1
CDR3aa: ASSVTQGLNTEAF

v_gene: TRBV24-1
j_gene: TRBJ2-1
CDR3aa: ATSRSGMRANEQF

v_gene: TRBV29-1
j_gene: TRBJ1-2
CDR3aa: SVEGDIGGYT

v_gene: TRBV6-1
j_gene: TRBJ1-2
CDR3aa: ASWDRGFINYGYT

v_gene: TRBV20-1
j_gene: TRBJ2-6
CDR3aa: SARGGRGGDASGANVLT

v_gene: TRBV6-5
j_gene: TRBJ2-7
CDR3aa: ASSYPRTSYEQY

v_gene: TRBV7-2
j_gene: TRBJ2-2
CDR3aa: ASSPSRVGELF

v_gene: TRBV20-1
j_gene: TRBJ2-3
CDR3aa: SALRTGLAGSTDTQY

v_gene: TRBV20-1
j_gene: TRBJ1-5
CDR3aa: SARHGRIQPQH

v_gene: TRBV7-9
j_gene: TRBJ2-5
CDR3aa: ASSPTWETQY

v_gene: TRBV7-9
j_gene: TRBJ1-2
CDR3aa: ASRSDREGGYGYT

v_gene: TRBV25-1
j_gene: TRBJ2-7
CDR3aa: ASSDPPAYEQY